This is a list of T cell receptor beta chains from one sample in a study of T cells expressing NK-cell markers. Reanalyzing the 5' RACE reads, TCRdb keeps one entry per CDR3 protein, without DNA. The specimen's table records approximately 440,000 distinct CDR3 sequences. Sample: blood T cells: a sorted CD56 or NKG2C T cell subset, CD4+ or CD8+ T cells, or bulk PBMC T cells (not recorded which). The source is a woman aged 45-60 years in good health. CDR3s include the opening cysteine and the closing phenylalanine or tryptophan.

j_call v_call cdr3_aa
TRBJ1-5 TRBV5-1 CASSLGGPNQPQHF
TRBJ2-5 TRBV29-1 CSYRRTGIQETQYF
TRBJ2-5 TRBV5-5 CASSSPGVQGGAETQYF
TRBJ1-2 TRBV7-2 CASSSTAYGYTF
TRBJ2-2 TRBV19 CASSNRQGRTGELFF
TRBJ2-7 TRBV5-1 CASRGTGQYSYEQYF
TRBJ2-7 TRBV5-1 CASSLVGSGGGEQYF
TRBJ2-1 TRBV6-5 CASSAPSGRASYNEQFF
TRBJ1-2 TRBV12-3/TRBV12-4 CASIRTGNYGYTF
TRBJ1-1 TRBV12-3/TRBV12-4 CASSLLQGASTEAFF
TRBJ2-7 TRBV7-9 CASSLEGQGAEQYF
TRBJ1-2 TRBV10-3 CAISERQGLDGYTF
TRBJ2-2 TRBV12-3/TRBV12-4 CASSLARGHTGELFF
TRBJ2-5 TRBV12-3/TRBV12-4 CASSLGRTQIIQETQYF
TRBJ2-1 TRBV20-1 CSGAGQIYNEQFF
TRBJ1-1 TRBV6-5 CASSPNRGGGFEAFF
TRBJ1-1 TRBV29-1 CSVPEGGNTEAFF
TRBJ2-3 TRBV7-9 CASSQSLLAGVVTQYF
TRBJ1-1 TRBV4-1 CASSQVTGEAFF
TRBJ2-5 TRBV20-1 CSARGGKSTETQYF
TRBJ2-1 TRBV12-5 CASGLREAGGYNEQFF
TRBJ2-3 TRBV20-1 CSAREAGFTDTQYF
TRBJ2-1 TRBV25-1 CASKRGYNEQFF
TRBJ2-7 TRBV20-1 CSVGLAATYEQYF
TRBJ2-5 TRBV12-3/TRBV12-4 CASSLGWGETQYF
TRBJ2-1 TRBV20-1 CSARDRMREVVSDYNEQFF
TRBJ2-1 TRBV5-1 CASSLALAGGTNEQFF
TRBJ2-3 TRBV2 CASRSASTDTQYF
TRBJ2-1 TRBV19 CASSIGQKQFF
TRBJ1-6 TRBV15 CATSRAGNSPLHF
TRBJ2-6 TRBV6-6 CASTGATGVSSGANVLTF
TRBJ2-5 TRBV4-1 CASSQGDSNQETQYF
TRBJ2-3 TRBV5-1 CASMDGQGIADTQYF
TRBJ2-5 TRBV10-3 CAISDDGGGQETQYF
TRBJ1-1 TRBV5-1 CASSLDGLGTPNTEAFF
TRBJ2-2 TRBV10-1 CASSESGHRELFF
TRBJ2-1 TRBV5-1 CASSPGTGPSNEQFF
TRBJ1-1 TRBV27 CASSPIITTEAFF
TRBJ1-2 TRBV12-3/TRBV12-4 CASSLGDRKSYTF
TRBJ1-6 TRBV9 CASSVDDNRFHSPLHF
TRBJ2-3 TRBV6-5 CASSTSGGGRLGDTQYF
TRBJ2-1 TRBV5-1 CASSWGGPDARYNEQFF
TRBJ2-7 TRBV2 CAVIGTGGDEQYF
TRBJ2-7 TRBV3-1 CASSQVPGLAGGSSYEQYF
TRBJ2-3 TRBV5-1 CASSRTSGMSSTDTQYF
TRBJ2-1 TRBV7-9 CASRRLTFSGTYNEQFF
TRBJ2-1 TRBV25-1 CASSESLAGLEQFF